These 30 T cell receptor beta chains were all obtained from the same sample, sequenced in a study of T-cell reconstitution after alpha-beta-depleted transplantation in children. TCRbeta library preparation incorporated unique molecular identifiers. TCRdb recomputed calls from the PCR reads with MiXCR, one row per CDR3 protein. The sample lists about 300,000 distinct CDR3 sequences, 10% occurring once. The sample was PBMCs, taken before TCRalphabeta/CD19-depleted stem cell transplant. These receptors all come from a boy under two years old with acute myeloid leukemia, due to receive a stem cell transplant.

In its sample, this clonotype was seen a few times. V is TRBV28 and J is TRBJ2-3; D unresolved. The V gene's germline CDR1 is MDHEN and CDR2 SYDVKM. Trimming stripped 6 bases from V and 0 bases from J, with 10 bases between. The CDR3 covers 14 residues. In nucleotides, the CDR3 is TGTGCCAGCAGGCCCGTGGGTAGCACAGATACGCAGTATTTT. Translating gives CASRPVGSTDTQYF. Based on the CDR3 plus reference TRBV28 and TRBJ2-3, the full variable domain is DVKVTQSSRYLVKRTGEKVFLECVQDMDHENMFWYRQDPGLGLRLIYFSYDVKMKEKGDIPEGYSVSREKKERFSLILESASTNQTSMYLCASRPVGSTDTQYFGPGTRLTVL.

J is TRBJ1-1 and V is TRBV20-1; 9 nucleotides align to TRBD1. V was clipped by 1 base and J by 1 base; unmatched bases: 4. Germline values: CDR1 DFQATT, CDR2 SNEGSKA (reference sequence). The CDR3 is 15 residues long. CDR3 sequence (DNA): TGCAGTGCTAGAGGGTGGGACAGGGAGAACACTGAAGCTTTCTTT. Translating it yields CSARGWDRENTEAFF.

In regard to this clonotype: One junction end does not reproduce the germline sequence, and a read error may be involved. The chain carries TRBV18 and TRBJ1-5; unclear D gene. CDR1 is KGHSH and CDR2 is LQKENI in the germline V gene. This CDR3 has 14 amino acids. CDR3 nucleotides: TGTGCCAGCTCACCGGCCGAGAGCAGTCAGCCCCAGCATTTT. Amino acids: CASSPAESSQPQHF.

A word on this clonotype: This may be a read error: a much more frequent sequence differs by one nucleotide. The V call is TRBV5-6, the J call TRBJ1-2; D remains ambiguous. Trimming stripped 4 bases from V and 6 bases from J, with 19 bases between. Germline values: CDR1 SGHDT, CDR2 YYEEEE. The CDR3 runs to 15 residues. CDR3 protein: CASSLRRQAIDGYTF. DNA of the CDR3: TGTGCCAGCAGCCTCAGGCGGCAGGCGATTGATGGCTACACCTTC.

This clonotype was recorded at least ten times. The chain has TRBV4-3 and TRBJ1-1, with TRBD1 identical over 7 bases. Germline-derived CDR1 and CDR2 are LGHNA and YSLEER. V lost 1 base and J lost 4; bases outside the gene matches: 12. The CDR3 is made up of 17 amino acids. The CDR3 sequence is CASSQGTHRGSFTEAFF. Written as DNA, the CDR3 is TGCGCCAGCAGCCAAGGTACTCACAGGGGATCATTCACTGAAGCTTTCTTT.

Turning to this clonotype: A much bigger clone sits one base away, suggesting this may be a read error. V is TRBV29-1 and J is TRBJ1-1; a possible D gene is TRBD1 (6 bases). The CDR3 has 13 amino acids. From germline, CDR1 is SQVTM and CDR2 ANQGSEA. The CDR3 DNA is TGCAGCGTTGCAGACAGGATGAACACTCAAGCTTTCTTT. The encoded protein is CSVADRMNTQAFF. The variable domain in full, completed from reference TRBV29-1 and TRBJ1-1, reads SAVISQKPSRDICQRGTSLTIQCQVDSQVTMMFWYRQQPGQSLTLIATANQGSEATYESGFVIDKFPISRPNLTFSTLTVSNMSPEDSSIYLCSVADRMNTQAFFGQGTRLTVV.

Many counts were recorded for this clonotype. CDR3 sequence reads: CASSALSGSPNEQFF. In nucleotides, the CDR3 is TGTGCCAGTAGTGCTTTAAGCGGGAGTCCCAATGAGCAGTTCTTC. The chain carries TRBV19 and TRBJ2-1, with 8 bases aligning to TRBD2. The germline V gene has CDR1 LNHDA and CDR2 SQIVND (reference sequence). Trimming removed 5 bases from V and 6 bases from J; junction bases left unmatched: 9. There are 15 residues in the CDR3.

The table lists this clonotype with many counts. One junction end does not reproduce the germline sequence, and a read error may be involved. This chain uses TRBV7-9 with TRBJ1-3, with D possibly being TRBD1 (6 bases). The germline gives CDR1 SEHNR, CDR2 FQNEAQ (reference sequence). CDR3 length: 12 amino acids. The DNA of the CDR3 is TGTGCCAGCAGCCGGGACACCCCCGGGTGGCATTTT. Its translation is CASSRDTPGWHF. The entire variable domain, with the rest obtained from reference TRBV7-9 and TRBJ1-3, is as follows: DTGVSQNPRHKITKRGQNVTFRCDPISEHNRLYWYRQTLGQGPEFLTYFQNEAQLEKSRLLSDRFSAERPKGSFSTLEIQRTEQGDSAMYLCASSRDTPGWHFGEGSWLTVV.

This clonotype was seen repeatedly, ten times or more. V is TRBV20-1 and J is TRBJ2-7, with D hard to call. V lost 0 bases and J 2 bases, leaving 11 bases between the germline ends. Germline CDR1 DFQATT, CDR2 SNEGSKA (reference sequence). The CDR3 has 14 residues. Here the CDR3 reads CSARDLVGAYEQYF. The CDR3 nucleotides read TGCAGTGCTAGAGATTTAGTTGGCGCCTACGAGCAGTACTTC.

This clonotype was detected a few times. The V call is TRBV7-2, the J call TRBJ2-1; 9 bases are shared with TRBD2. The CDR3 loop spans 15 amino acids. In germline, CDR1 is SGHTA, CDR2 FQGNSA. V trimming: 5 bases; J trimming: 3 bases; junction bases outside the gene matches: 5. The CDR3 sequence: CASSRGGAVYNEQFF. For the CDR3, the DNA is TGTGCCAGCAGCCGCGGGGGGGCCGTCTACAATGAGCAGTTCTTC.

This clonotype showed up many times. This chain connects TRBV28 to TRBJ2-7, with D unresolved. CDR1 and CDR2 from the germline V gene are MDHEN and SYDVKM. The germline V and J ends were trimmed by 3 bases and 3 bases, with 6 bases remaining between them. There are 12 residues in the CDR3. For the CDR3, the DNA is TGTGCCAGCAGTTTGCCGAACTACGAGCAGTACTTC. Translating it yields CASSLPNYEQYF.

Many counts were recorded for this clonotype. The chain uses TRBV28 and TRBJ2-7, with TRBD2 matching 7 bases. Germline V lookup: CDR1 MDHEN, CDR2 SYDVKM. This CDR3 has 19 residues. With 2 bases clipped from V and 4 bases from J, the junction kept 20 bases outside the gene matches. The CDR3 region is CASSLRFEGLAAPNYEQYF. In nucleotides, the CDR3 is TGTGCCAGCAGTTTAAGGTTCGAGGGGCTAGCGGCTCCGAATTACGAGCAGTACTTC.

This clonotype was observed at least ten times. The V call is TRBV12-3 or TRBV12-4, the J call TRBJ2-3; D is unresolved. Trimming left V 3 bases short and J 1 base short, with 8 bases between. This CDR3 is 14 amino acids long. This CDR3 is CASSFYGGTDTQYF. CDR3 nucleotides: TGTGCCAGCAGTTTCTATGGGGGCACAGATACGCAGTATTTT.

There are many counts of this clonotype. The rearrangement uses TRBV7-9 and TRBJ1-5; 12 bases fit TRBD1. V dropped 7 bases and J dropped 7; count of bases not matched to a gene: 11. Germline values: CDR1 SEHNR, CDR2 FQNEAQ (reference sequence). The CDR3 has 16 residues. CDR3 sequence: CASNFGTGGKEQPQHF. CDR3 DNA: TGTGCCAGCAACTTCGGGACAGGGGGCAAGGAACAGCCCCAGCATTTT.

The sample holds a few counts of this clonotype. The chain uses TRBV11-2 and TRBJ2-7; D unresolved. CDR3 length equals 12 residues. The ends were cut back, 5 bases at V and 4 bases at J, with 9 bases in the middle. The germline V gene has CDR1 SGHAT and CDR2 FQNNGV. The CDR3 region has the DNA TGTGCCAGCAGCCTAACTATTTACGAGCAGTACTTC. Its protein product is CASSLTIYEQYF.

This clonotype showed up many times. V gene TRBV29-1 combines with J gene TRBJ2-5, with 9 bases that match TRBD1. With V trimmed by 7 bases and J by 7 bases, 13 bases remained unmatched. Germline loops: CDR1 SQVTM, CDR2 ANQGSEA. CDR3 length: 14 residues. DNA of the CDR3: TGCAGCGCTGACAGGGGGACCTCTTTTGGGACCCAGTACTTC. It translates to CSADRGTSFGTQYF.

In this sample, this clonotype turned up a few times. The chain links TRBV7-2 to TRBJ2-1; 7 bases match TRBD2. V was pared by 5 bases and J by 0 bases, with 4 bases of the junction left unmatched. The CDR3 spans 15 residues. CDR1 and CDR2 (germline): SGHTA, FQGNSA. CDR3 bases: TGTGCCAGCAGCCCCGGACTAGTCTCCTACAATGAGCAGTTCTTC. This gives the protein CASSPGLVSYNEQFF.

This clonotype was found a few times. The chain joins TRBV5-1 to TRBJ2-1, with TRBD1 as a possible D gene (5 bases). The germline CDR1 and CDR2 sequences are SGHRS and YFSETQ. The V end was cut by 7 bases, the J end by 8 bases, with 10 bases between. The CDR3 consists of 11 residues. The CDR3 sequence is CASRREDEQFF. In nucleotides, the CDR3 is TGCGCCAGCCGCAGGGAAGATGAGCAGTTCTTC.

In this sample, this clonotype turned up many times. CDR3 sequence (DNA): TGTGCCATCCGCGGGACAGGGGTGAACATTCAGTACTTC. Protein: CAIRGTGVNIQYF. The chain links TRBV10-3 to TRBJ2-4; 10 bases fit TRBD1. With V trimmed by 8 bases and J by 7 bases, 5 bases remained unmatched. There are 13 residues in the CDR3. CDR1 ENHRY and CDR2 SYGVKD come from the germline V gene.

This clonotype was counted ten times or more. For the CDR3, the DNA is TGCAGCGTTGAAGTAGTCGGCGGGGGGGCAAAAAATGAGCAGTTCTTC. The encoded protein is CSVEVVGGGAKNEQFF. The rearrangement joins TRBV29-1 to TRBJ2-1; TRBD2 aligns across 9 bases. The CDR3 length is 16 residues. Trimming removed 1 base from V and 7 bases from J; junction bases left unmatched: 11. CDR1 SQVTM and CDR2 ANQGSEA come from the germline V gene.

This clonotype was observed at least ten times. This chain uses TRBV29-1 with TRBJ2-7; a possible D gene is TRBD2 (5 bases). The CDR3 totals 15 residues. CDR1 SQVTM and CDR2 ANQGSEA come from the germline V gene. The V end lost 0 bases, the J end lost 0 bases, and 12 bases lay between the germline ends. In DNA, the CDR3 is TGCAGCGTTGAAGATAACATAGGGAGCTCCTACGAGCAGTACTTC. Its translation is CSVEDNIGSSYEQYF.

Many counts were recorded for this clonotype. This chain links TRBV3-1 with TRBJ1-5; tentative D call: TRBD1 (6 bases). This CDR3 is 15 amino acids long. Trimming removed 0 bases at V and 6 bases at J, with 12 bases between. CDR1 is LGHDT and CDR2 is YNNKEL in the germline V gene (reference sequence). CDR3 in amino acids: CASSQDGGPSQPQHF. CDR3 nucleotide sequence: TGTGCCAGCAGCCAAGATGGGGGGCCCAGTCAGCCCCAGCATTTT.

This clonotype was recorded many times. V and J are TRBV5-1 and TRBJ1-4, with D tentatively TRBD1 (6 bases). V was clipped by 3 bases and J by 7 bases, with 16 bases between them. Germline CDR1 reads SGHRS; CDR2 reads YFSETQ. The CDR3 has 15 residues. The CDR3 spells CASSYVDGGGEKLFF. CDR3 nucleotide sequence: TGCGCCAGCAGCTACGTTGACGGGGGCGGTGAAAAACTGTTTTTT.

Many counts were recorded for this clonotype. V usage is TRBV20-1 and J usage is TRBJ2-1, with D tentatively TRBD2 (5 bases). Germline loops: CDR1 DFQATT, CDR2 SNEGSKA (reference sequence). This CDR3 is built from 16 residues. V gave up 1 base and J gave up 5 bases, with 18 bases separating them. The CDR3 loop reads CSARAEGSLVDNEQFF. CDR3 nucleotide sequence: TGCAGTGCTAGAGCAGAGGGTAGCCTGGTAGACAATGAGCAGTTCTTC.

This clonotype was seen more than once but under ten times. The chain recombines TRBV7-2 with TRBJ2-5; maybe TRBD1 (6 bases). Germline CDR1 reads SGHTA; CDR2 reads FQGNSA. Trimming took 0 bases from V and 9 from J, leaving 17 bases between them. This CDR3 is built from 15 residues. CDR3 bases: TGTGCCAGCAGCTTAGCCTCGGGACACCTAAGGGCCCAGTACTTC. This codes for CASSLASGHLRAQYF. The full variable domain, with the rest looked up from reference TRBV7-2 and TRBJ2-5, is GAGVSQSPSNKVTEKGKDVELRCDPISGHTALYWYRQSLGQGLEFLIYFQGNSAPDKSGLPSDRFSAERTGGSVSTLTIQRTQQEDSAVYLCASSLASGHLRAQYFGPGTRLLVL.

Remarks on this clonotype: A much more abundant neighbour one base away suggests this may be a read error. This chain links TRBV10-2 with TRBJ2-5; a possible D gene is TRBD2 (6 bases). The length of the CDR3 is 14 residues. Germline lookup yields CDR1 WSHSY and CDR2 SAAADI. CDR3 in amino acids: CASRAAGSLEAQYF. The DNA for the CDR3 is TGCGCCAGCAGGGCAGCGGGCTCCTTAGAGGCCCAGTACTTC.

This clonotype was counted ten times or more. The gene calls are TRBV28 and TRBJ2-5; 10 bases agree with TRBD2. Germline CDR1 is MDHEN and CDR2 is SYDVKM. The CDR3 totals 14 residues. Losses at the gene ends were 7 bases for V and 5 bases for J; bases not matched to a gene: 7. CDR3 loop: CASNLGLAAETQYF. The CDR3 region has the DNA TGTGCCAGCAACCTCGGACTAGCGGCGGAGACCCAGTACTTC.

The gene calls are TRBV18 and TRBJ2-7; D gene ambiguous. There are 14 residues in the CDR3. Per the germline V gene, CDR1 is KGHSH and CDR2 is LQKENI. The V and J ends lost 4 bases and 5 bases respectively, with 15 bases between them. The chain's CDR3 is CASSLTDRSNEQYF. The DNA for the CDR3 is TGTGCCAGCTCACTTACGGATCGAAGCAACGAGCAGTACTTC.

This clonotype was detected many times. The chain carries TRBV20-1 and TRBJ2-3; tentatively, D is TRBD1 (5 bases). Germline V gene lookup returns CDR1 DFQATT and CDR2 SNEGSKA (reference sequence). The CDR3 is 16 residues long. Trimming removed 3 bases at V and 0 bases at J, with 16 bases between. Here the CDR3 reads CSASQDSLSSTDTQYF. CDR3 bases: TGCAGTGCTAGTCAAGACAGTCTTTCTAGCACAGATACGCAGTATTTT.

In the case of this clonotype: One end of the junction fails to match germline, which may point to a read error. This rearrangement joins TRBV5-6 to TRBJ1-5; possibly TRBD1 for D (5 bases). Germline V gene lookup returns CDR1 SGHDT and CDR2 YYEEEE. CDR3 size: 15 residues. CDR3 sequence: CAISSGLGGNQPQHF. CDR3 bases: TGTGCCATCAGCTCCGGACTCGGGGGAAATCAGCCCCAGCATTTT. The whole variable domain, remainder taken from reference TRBV5-6 and TRBJ1-5, is DAGVTQSPTHLIKTRGQQVTLRCSPKSGHDTVSWYQQALGQGPQFIFQYYEEEERQRGNFPDRFSGHQFPNYSSELNVNALLLGDSALYLCAISSGLGGNQPQHFGDGTRLSIL.